The rows below give T cell receptor beta chains drawn from one sample of a study of Ad26.COV2.S vaccination and SARS-CoV-2 variants. Profiled with immunoSEQ multiplex PCR; TCRdb holds only in-frame clones, not every one. The sample yields 440,000 or so clones, roughly 87% seen once. This specimen was peripheral blood, taken in a trial of Ad26.COV2.S vaccine versus placebo. The receptors here all came from a person between 18 and 60 years old who received the Ad26.COV2.S COVID-19 vaccine or a placebo. Both conserved end residues are part of each CDR3. The order of the fields is V gene, D gene, J gene, clone size, CDR3 protein, CDR3 DNA. The D gene is left open where the match is weak. Size values are once, few and many counts, or a class for expanded clones, and some rows have none.

V gene: TRBV10-1; D gene: TRBD1; J gene: TRBJ2-7; clone size: -; CDR3 protein: CASSEAPGQPIYEQYF; CDR3 DNA: TGCGCCAGCAGTGAGGCCCCGGGACAGCCCATCTACGAGCAGTACTTC
V gene: TRBV6-5; D gene: -; J gene: TRBJ1-3; clone size: -; CDR3 protein: CASRLMAHSGNTIYF; CDR3 DNA: TGTGCCAGCAGACTGATGGCGCATTCGGGAAACACCATATATTTT
V gene: TRBV7-9; D gene: -; J gene: TRBJ2-1; clone size: -; CDR3 protein: CASSLVSYNEQFF; CDR3 DNA: TGTGCCAGCAGCTTAGTTTCCTACAATGAGCAGTTCTTC
V gene: TRBV27; D gene: -; J gene: TRBJ2-5; clone size: -; CDR3 protein: CASSNFGKETQYF; CDR3 DNA: TGTGCCAGCAGCAATTTTGGCAAAGAGACCCAGTACTTC
V gene: TRBV2; D gene: -; J gene: TRBJ1-2; clone size: -; CDR3 protein: CASTAAGYGYTF; CDR3 DNA: TGTGCCAGCACCGCGGCCGGCTATGGCTACACCTTC
V gene: TRBV6-5; D gene: TRBD1; J gene: TRBJ1-6; clone size: -; CDR3 protein: CASRPGTGNNSPLHF; CDR3 DNA: TGTGCCAGCAGGCCCGGGACAGGGAATAACTCACCCCTCCACTTT
V gene: TRBV28; D gene: TRBD1; J gene: TRBJ1-2; clone size: -; CDR3 protein: CASSVGTGGFYGYTF; CDR3 DNA: TGTGCCAGCAGTGTTGGGACAGGGGGTTTCTATGGCTACACCTTC
V gene: TRBV28; D gene: -; J gene: TRBJ2-1; clone size: -; CDR3 protein: CASSLRPGAWFF; CDR3 DNA: TGTGCCAGCAGTTTAAGGCCAGGGGCGTGGTTCTTC
V gene: TRBV15; D gene: -; J gene: TRBJ2-1; clone size: -; CDR3 protein: CATSSQLGTTYNEQFF; CDR3 DNA: TGTGCCACCAGCAGTCAACTAGGGACCACCTACAATGAGCAGTTCTTC
V gene: TRBV19; D gene: -; J gene: TRBJ2-6; clone size: -; CDR3 protein: CASSIVSAPGANVLTF; CDR3 DNA: TGTGCCAGTAGTATAGTCTCTGCCCCTGGGGCCAACGTCCTGACTTTC
V gene: TRBV4-3; D gene: -; J gene: TRBJ1-1; clone size: few; CDR3 protein: CASSQDQGAGPENTEAFF; CDR3 DNA: TGCGCCAGCAGCCAAGATCAGGGCGCTGGACCCGAGAACACTGAAGCTTTCTTT
V gene: TRBV3-1/TRBV3-2; D gene: TRBD1; J gene: TRBJ1-5; clone size: -; CDR3 protein: CASSQGTGNSNQPQHF; CDR3 DNA: TGTGCCAGCAGCCAAGGGACAGGGAATAGCAATCAGCCCCAGCATTTT
V gene: TRBV10-2; D gene: -; J gene: TRBJ1-1; clone size: -; CDR3 protein: CASSSPQGAF; CDR3 DNA: TGCGCCAGCAGCTCACCACAGGGTGCCTTT
V gene: TRBV3-1/TRBV3-2; D gene: TRBD1; J gene: TRBJ2-2; clone size: -; CDR3 protein: CASSQDRMGQGSNTGELFF; CDR3 DNA: TGTGCCAGCAGCCAAGACCGAATGGGACAGGGGTCGAACACCGGGGAGCTGTTTTTT
V gene: TRBV28; D gene: -; J gene: TRBJ2-7; clone size: -; CDR3 protein: CASRNWRTSSYEQYF; CDR3 DNA: TGTGCCTCCCGAAATTGGCGGACGAGCTCCTACGAGCAGTACTTC
V gene: TRBV4-2; D gene: -; J gene: TRBJ2-1; clone size: -; CDR3 protein: CASSQAGGWRESYNEQFF; CDR3 DNA: TGTGCCAGCAGCCAAGCGGGTGGGTGGCGGGAATCCTACAATGAGCAGTTCTTC
V gene: TRBV6-1; D gene: TRBD2; J gene: TRBJ2-7; clone size: -; CDR3 protein: CASSVARTSGVTYEQYF; CDR3 DNA: TGTGCCAGCAGTGTAGCTAGGACTAGCGGGGTGACCTACGAGCAGTACTTC
V gene: TRBV13; D gene: -; J gene: TRBJ1-1; clone size: -; CDR3 protein: CASSHRGSDTEAFF; CDR3 DNA: TGTGCCAGCAGCCATCGGGGATCGGACACTGAAGCTTTCTTT
V gene: TRBV2; D gene: -; J gene: TRBJ2-4; clone size: -; CDR3 protein: CASSAGLDKNIQYF; CDR3 DNA: TGTGCCAGCAGTGCGGGGTTGGACAAAAACATTCAGTACTTC
V gene: TRBV19; D gene: -; J gene: TRBJ1-2; clone size: once; CDR3 protein: CASHRGDYGYTF; CDR3 DNA: TGTGCCAGCCATAGGGGGGATTATGGCTACACCTTC
V gene: TRBV30; D gene: TRBD2; J gene: TRBJ2-7; clone size: -; CDR3 protein: CAWRLPAGGYYEQYF; CDR3 DNA: TGTGCCTGGAGACTCCCAGCGGGGGGTTACTACGAGCAGTACTTC
V gene: TRBV5-5; D gene: -; J gene: TRBJ1-2; clone size: -; CDR3 protein: CASSLYLVVYGYTF; CDR3 DNA: TGTGCCAGCAGCTTGTATCTGGTTGTCTATGGCTACACCTTC